This T cell receptor (beta chain) appears in the sequencing data of a study of blood T cell repertoires in COVID-19. Study at large: Samples came from the United States, Italy and Spain, spanning acute and convalescent COVID-19.

The CDR3 runs to 15 residues. The J segment lost 3 bases and the V segment lost 2 bases, leaving 0 bases of the junction unmatched. Germline CDR1 reads MNHEY; CDR2 reads SMNVEV (reference sequence). Individuals drawn from 20 to 30 US areas were roughly 18 to 95 years old. Cohort assignment relied on participant-reported clinical history. Either two negative PCRs, clearance, or symptom resolution qualified Cohort 3 donors as recovered. Profiling relied on immunoSEQ multiplex PCR, and the TCRdb table lists in-frame clones only, not all of them. This sample yields approximately 400,000 clones, of which around 87% are seen a single time; 1% to 1.5% belongs to the top ten.

The chain uses TRBV27 and TRBJ2-1; TRBD2 matches at 11 bases. The sequence was collected from a man under 40 who had recovered from COVID-19. The sample taken for sequencing was PBMCs or T cells enriched from blood (not recorded which). The CDR3 protein is CASSLTSGGYNEQFF. CDR3 DNA sequence: TGTGCCAGCAGTTTAACTAGCGGGGGCTACAATGAGCAGTTCTTC.